This T cell receptor beta chain was found in a study of blood T cells in healthy people across ages. Notes on the study in general: Since the PBMCs were unsorted, naive and antigen-experienced cells could not be conclusively compared.

Trimming took 6 bases from V and 13 from J; bases not matched to a gene: 6. This CDR3 spans 11 amino acids. Germline CDR1 is SEHNR and CDR2 is FQNEAQ (reference sequence). As regards this clonotype: Its antigen is undetermined.

A sample-barcoded 5' primer and a J-beta primer mix were used in a second PCR of roughly 7 to 12 cycles. One entry per CDR3 protein, called by TCRdb with MiXCR from the 5' RACE reads. The sample holds about 1.8 million distinct CDR3 sequences, roughly 52% seen once. The chain recombines TRBV7-9 with TRBJ2-4, with 7 bases fitting TRBD1. This clonotype was obtained from a woman between 35 and 50 years old in good health. Sequencing was done on a sample of blood. The CDR3 sequence is CASRDRDEQYF. In nucleotides, the CDR3 is TGTGCCAGCAGAGACAGGGATGAGCAGTACTTC.